The 32 T cell receptor beta chains listed next were all sequenced from one sample in a study of T cells after yellow fever vaccination. TCRdb independently ran MiXCR on the 5' RACE reads; one entry per CDR3 protein. The repertoire consists of some 200,000 distinct CDR3 sequences, with roughly 3.3% occurring once and the leading ten covering approximately 3%. The input for sequencing was CD4+ T cells sorted from PBMCs, taken 10 days after the yellow fever booster vaccination. These receptors originate from a man between 18 and 29 years old who received the YFV17D yellow fever vaccine.

The chain links TRBV6-6 to TRBJ2-1; 8 bases map to TRBD1. The germline gives CDR1 MNHNY, CDR2 SVGAGI (reference sequence). This CDR3 is 15 amino acids long. V lost 5 bases to trimming and J lost 4 bases; unmatched junction nucleotides: 7. CDR3 bases: TGTGCCAGCAGTCCCCCAGGGGGCATTTACAATGAGCAGTTCTTC. This translates into CASSPPGGIYNEQFF.

This clonotype came up many times. The V call is TRBV18, the J call TRBJ2-2, with D possibly TRBD1 on 6 matching bases. Trimming removed 6 bases at V and 2 bases at J, with 25 bases between. From germline, CDR1 is KGHSH and CDR2 LQKENI. The CDR3 length is 19 residues. The CDR3 DNA follows: TGTGCCAGCTCCGCCAACGAGCAGACCGGGACATCCAACACCGGGGAGCTGTTTTTT. Its protein is CASSANEQTGTSNTGELFF.

In this sample, this clonotype turned up a few times. J is TRBJ2-2 and V is TRBV7-6, with 9 positions matching TRBD2. Germline V gives CDR1 SGHVS, CDR2 FNYEAQ. V lost 5 bases, J lost 5 bases, and 9 bases stayed unmatched. CDR3 length: 16 residues. The CDR3 spells CASSRVGLAGTGELFF. In DNA, the CDR3 is TGTGCCAGCAGCCGGGTCGGGCTAGCGGGGACCGGGGAGCTGTTTTTT.

The sample holds a few counts of this clonotype. The gene calls are TRBV10-1 and TRBJ2-1; no definite D call. The V end was cut by 2 bases, the J end by 4 bases, with 12 bases between. The CDR3 has 15 amino acids. Per germline, CDR1 WNHNN and CDR2 SYGVQD (reference sequence). CDR3 sequence (DNA): TGCGCCAGCAGTGAGGGCCCAGGTTTATACAATGAGCAGTTCTTC. It yields the protein CASSEGPGLYNEQFF.

In its sample, this clonotype was seen many times. The chain joins TRBV20-1 to TRBJ1-5; TRBD1 matches 12 bases. The CDR3 is 14 amino acids. Unmatched junction bases numbered 3, after V lost 3 bases and J lost 6 bases. Germline CDR1 reads DFQATT; CDR2 reads SNEGSKA (reference sequence). CDR3 in amino acids: CSASRDRGPQPQHF. The CDR3 coding sequence is TGCAGTGCTAGCCGGGACAGGGGGCCTCAGCCCCAGCATTTT.

The gene calls are TRBV19 and TRBJ1-2; D might be TRBD1 (5 bases). The germline V and J ends were trimmed by 2 bases and 4 bases, with 14 bases remaining between them. The CDR3 consists of 15 residues. Germline V gene sequence: CDR1 LNHDA, CDR2 SQIVND (reference sequence). CDR3 residues: CASSIRGTTRYGYTF. The CDR3 nucleotides are TGTGCCAGTAGTATACGGGGCACTACACGCTATGGCTACACCTTC.

This clonotype was counted between two and nine times. This sequence joins TRBV2 and TRBJ2-7, with D perhaps being TRBD1 or TRBD2 (5 bases each). Germline CDR1 is SNHLY and CDR2 is FYNNEI. The CDR3 spans 14 residues. Trimming cost V 7 bases and J 0 bases, with 13 bases left between them. CDR3 protein: CASKSGANSYEQYF. The CDR3 bases are TGTGCCAGCAAATCCGGGGCTAACTCCTACGAGCAGTACTTC.

There are many counts of this clonotype. The V gene is TRBV5-1, the J gene TRBJ2-6; D is undetermined. From germline, CDR1 is SGHRS and CDR2 YFSETQ. CDR3 length: 16 residues. Trimming cost V 5 bases and J 0 bases, with 12 bases left between them. Here the CDR3 DNA reads TGCGCCAGCAGTAAGCTACAGTACTCTGGGGCCAACGTCCTGACTTTC. It codes for CASSKLQYSGANVLTF.

The V gene is TRBV3-1, the J gene TRBJ2-3, with D possibly matching TRBD2 (5 bases). The ends were cut back, 1 base at V and 7 bases at J, with 15 bases in the middle. The CDR3 is made up of 15 amino acids. In germline, CDR1 is LGHDT, CDR2 YNNKEL (reference sequence). The CDR3: CASSQGPGSAYTQYF. The CDR3 DNA reads as TGTGCCAGCAGCCAAGGCCCGGGGTCAGCGTATACGCAGTATTTT.

The chain joins TRBV5-1 to TRBJ2-6; D not certain. This CDR3 has 15 residues. V shed 2 bases and J shed 2 bases, with 8 bases lying between them. Germline V gene sequence: CDR1 SGHRS, CDR2 YFSETQ. CDR3 residues: CASSLEQTGANVLTF. DNA for the CDR3: TGCGCCAGCAGCTTAGAACAGACTGGGGCCAACGTCCTGACTTTC.

This clonotype was detected ten times or more. J is TRBJ1-5 and V is TRBV6-2 or TRBV6-3; D ambiguous. The germline V gene has CDR1 MNHEY and CDR2 SVGEGT. The CDR3 consists of 12 residues. V lost 6 bases and J lost 9, with 12 bases in between. CDR3 amino acids: CASSPNGGPQHF. CDR3 coding DNA: TGTGCCAGCAGCCCGAATGGTGGGCCCCAGCATTTT.

This clonotype was counted between two and nine times. The J gene is TRBJ1-2, the V gene TRBV6-5, with D possibly TRBD1 on 6 matching bases. The length of the CDR3 is 16 residues. CDR1 MNHEY and CDR2 SVGAGI come from the germline V gene. V was trimmed by 4 bases and J by 6 bases, leaving 21 bases between them. The CDR3 DNA is TGTGCCAGCAGTTGGGAAACAGGGTTCCCCTTAGATGGCTACACCTTC. As protein: CASSWETGFPLDGYTF.

This clonotype was counted many times. This chain connects TRBV20-1 to TRBJ1-2; TRBD1 aligns across 7 bases. The V gene end was trimmed by 3 bases and the J gene end by 5 bases; junction bases not matched to a gene: 21. The germline V gene encodes CDR1 DFQATT and CDR2 SNEGSKA (reference sequence). The CDR3 length is 18 residues. Written as DNA, the CDR3 is TGCAGTGCTAGGGAAGGACAGGCTAGGTTTTCGTTTAAGTATGGCTACACCTTC. This translates into CSAREGQARFSFKYGYTF.

This clonotype was observed many times. The chain combines TRBV28 with TRBJ1-4; no definite D call. The CDR3 length is 14 residues. In germline, CDR1 is MDHEN, CDR2 SYDVKM. V was clipped by 2 bases and J by 6 bases, with 10 bases between them. CDR3 DNA sequence: TGTGCCAGCAGTTTAGCGACCGTGGATGAAAAACTGTTTTTT. It is translated as CASSLATVDEKLFF.

This clonotype has a handful of counts. The CDR3 is CASSPNTRVEQYF. CDR3 DNA sequence: TGTGCCAGCAGCCCAAATACCAGGGTCGAGCAGTACTTC. V gene TRBV7-8 combines with J gene TRBJ2-7, with D maybe TRBD1 (5 bases). Trimming shortened V by 5 bases and J by 6 bases, and 14 bases separated the two germline ends. Germline assignment: CDR1 SGHVS and CDR2 FQNEAQ. CDR3 length: 13 residues.

This clonotype has at least ten counts. The V and J genes are TRBV7-9 and TRBJ1-1; tentatively, D is TRBD1 (5 bases). Between the trimmed V and J ends, which lost 5 bases and 3 bases, there was a span of 13 bases. The CDR3 covers 14 residues. CDR1 is SEHNR and CDR2 is FQNEAQ in the germline V gene (reference sequence). DNA for the CDR3: TGTGCCAGCAGCCAATGGGGGGTGCACACTGAAGCTTTCTTT. Translating it yields CASSQWGVHTEAFF.

There are many counts of this clonotype. The chain is built from TRBV5-1 and TRBJ2-3; D might be TRBD2 (6 bases). Trimming removed 4 bases at V and 8 bases at J, with 23 bases between. CDR1 SGHRS and CDR2 YFSETQ come from the germline V gene. The CDR3 is made up of 16 amino acids. CDR3 in amino acids: CASSAGTLSLSGTQYF. CDR3 coding DNA: TGCGCCAGCAGCGCCGGGACTCTATCTCTCTCGGGTACGCAGTATTTT.

This clonotype was observed many times. The chain links TRBV20-1 to TRBJ1-2; D call uncertain. CDR1 is DFQATT and CDR2 is SNEGSKA in the germline V gene (reference sequence). This CDR3 has 11 amino acids. The ends were cut back, 6 bases at V and 2 bases at J, with 7 bases in the middle. The CDR3 region has the DNA TGCAGTGCGACCGACAACTATGGCTACACCTTC. It translates to CSATDNYGYTF.

This clonotype was observed many times. The chain recombines TRBV15 with TRBJ1-5, with D possibly TRBD1 on 5 matching bases. Per germline, CDR1 LNHNV and CDR2 YYDKDF (reference sequence). This CDR3 region has 13 residues. V dropped 5 bases and J dropped 8 bases, with 13 bases sitting between them. This chain's CDR3 is CATSGGGVEPQHF. The CDR3, as DNA: TGTGCCACCAGCGGGGGAGGGGTAGAGCCCCAGCATTTT.

The CDR3 nucleotides read TGTGCCAGCAGCGCACAACAGGGCTCCGGGGCCAACGTCCTGACTTTC. This encodes CASSAQQGSGANVLTF. The J gene is TRBJ2-6, the V gene TRBV7-3; possibly TRBD1 for D (6 bases). Germline V gene lookup returns CDR1 SGHTA and CDR2 FQGTGA. The V gene lost 5 bases and the J gene lost 4 bases, with 15 bases spanning the gap. The CDR3 contains 16 residues.

This clonotype was detected many times. The chain carries TRBV5-1 and TRBJ1-1; 8 positions agree with TRBD1. Unmatched junction bases numbered 6, after V lost 4 bases and J lost 4 bases. Per the germline V gene, CDR1 is SGHRS and CDR2 is YFSETQ. This CDR3 spans 14 amino acids. CDR3 DNA sequence: TGCGCCAGCAGCAATACAGGGGGATCCACTGAAGCTTTCTTT. Its protein product is CASSNTGGSTEAFF.

This clonotype came up a few times. J is TRBJ1-1 and V is TRBV7-8; no reliable D call. CDR3 length equals 14 residues. Trimming removed 1 base from V and 4 bases from J, with 10 bases in between. The germline CDR1 and CDR2 sequences are SGHVS and FQNEAQ. The CDR3 bases are TGTGCCAGCAGCTTAGGAAGGGAAAGCACTGAAGCTTTCTTT. It encodes CASSLGRESTEAFF.

This clonotype was detected many times. The rearrangement joins TRBV6-5 to TRBJ1-5; D gene unclear. The CDR3 runs to 16 residues. V lost 6 bases, J lost 2 bases, and 17 bases lay in between. Germline assignment: CDR1 MNHEY and CDR2 SVGAGI. CDR3 sequence reads: CASSSGSLGGNQPQHF. The CDR3 region has the DNA TGTGCCAGCAGCTCTGGATCTTTAGGAGGCAATCAGCCCCAGCATTTT.

The chain recombines TRBV5-4 with TRBJ1-1, with D perhaps TRBD1 (5 bases). CDR1 and CDR2 (germline): SGHNT, YYREEE (reference sequence). Trimming removed 4 bases from V and 7 bases from J, with 8 bases in between. There are 11 residues in the CDR3. Written as DNA, the CDR3 is TGTGCCAGCAGCAACACAGGTGAAGCTTTCTTT. This codes for CASSNTGEAFF.

Only a few counts were recorded for this clonotype. The V call is TRBV5-1, the J call TRBJ1-1, with 7 bases identical to TRBD1. V gave up 4 bases and J gave up 5 bases; unmatched junction bases: 11. Germline CDR1 is SGHRS and CDR2 is YFSETQ. This CDR3 is built from 15 residues. CDR3 residues: CASSPWDRGSTEAFF. CDR3 nucleotide sequence: TGCGCCAGCAGCCCGTGGGACAGAGGGTCAACTGAAGCTTTCTTT.

This clonotype appeared a few times. CDR3 residues: CASIRGSSNTEAFF. CDR3 DNA: TGTGCCAGCATTCGGGGCAGCTCGAACACTGAAGCTTTCTTT. J is TRBJ1-1 and V is TRBV6-1; maybe TRBD1 (5 bases). CDR1 is MNHNS, CDR2 SASEGT, per germline. Deletions cut 7 bases from V and 1 base from J, with 13 bases between. This CDR3 is built from 14 residues.

Ten or more counts support this clonotype. The chain couples TRBV29-1 to TRBJ1-5; D gene uncertain. This CDR3 region has 12 residues. CDR1 SQVTM and CDR2 ANQGSEA come from the germline V gene. CDR3 sequence: CGVTAGNQPQHF. Here the CDR3 DNA reads TGCGGGGTCACGGCCGGCAATCAGCCCCAGCATTTT.

This clonotype has just a few counts. The chain combines TRBV7-6 with TRBJ1-3; D might be TRBD1 (5 bases). The CDR3 sequence is 14 residues long. Between the trimmed V and J ends, which lost 5 bases and 4 bases, there was a span of 12 bases. Germline V gene lookup returns CDR1 SGHVS and CDR2 FNYEAQ. The CDR3 DNA is TGTGCCAGCAGCCCGACGGGGCAGGGAAACACCATATATTTT. The encoded protein is CASSPTGQGNTIYF.

This sequence joins TRBV19 and TRBJ1-5; D is unclear. V was shortened by 3 bases and J by 3 bases, with 6 bases between the two germline ends. CDR3 length: 13 residues. Germline values: CDR1 LNHDA, CDR2 SQIVND (reference sequence). DNA of the CDR3: TGTGCCAGTAGTATGGTAAACAATCAGCCCCAGCATTTT. Translating it yields CASSMVNNQPQHF.

This clonotype was recorded many times. The chain has TRBV5-1 and TRBJ1-2, with no clear D. Trimming removed 4 bases from V and 4 bases from J, with 14 bases in between. Germline CDR1 is SGHRS and CDR2 is YFSETQ. The CDR3 extends over 14 amino acids. The CDR3 region has the DNA TGCGCCAGCAGCCCGGGCGAGGGTGGCTATGGCTACACCTTC. It translates to CASSPGEGGYGYTF.

This clonotype was seen ten or more times. The chain joins TRBV7-2 to TRBJ2-5, with a weak D call TRBD2 (6 bases). The germline V gene encodes CDR1 SGHTA and CDR2 FQGNSA. The CDR3 contains 14 residues. Trimming pared 5 bases from V and 1 base from J, leaving 11 bases between. The CDR3 spells CASSGSGGQETQYF. In nucleotides, the CDR3 is TGTGCCAGCAGCGGTTCCGGGGGCCAAGAGACCCAGTACTTC.

This clonotype has a count of ten or more. The V call is TRBV7-2, the J call TRBJ2-5, with D maybe TRBD1 (5 bases). The V gene lost 6 bases and the J gene lost 5 bases, with 10 bases spanning the gap. In germline, CDR1 is SGHTA, CDR2 FQGNSA. The CDR3 runs to 12 residues. Written as DNA, the CDR3 is TGTGCCAGCAGTCAGGGCTTGGAGACCCAGTACTTC. It is translated as CASSQGLETQYF.